The entry that follows covers one T cell receptor beta chain sequence. The target antigen is unknown. The PCR had 60 Vbeta and 13 Jbeta primers. Here immunoSEQ multiplex PCR was the method, and the copy in TCRdb shows in-frame clones only, minus some. The repertoire consists of about 200,000 clones, with around 80% occurring once and the leading ten covering 1.7%. This sample is drawn from a study of cytomegalovirus exposure and HLA in healthy donors. Whole-study findings and limits: Roughly even sequencing depth across donors was the assumption behind the presence/absence analyses. Later analysis found that TCR beta chains associated with HLA were more clonally expanded than other, equally common chains. Reported results showed that the classifier diagnosed cytomegalovirus status with high specificity and sensitivity.

The sample comprised PBMCs. This clonotype was obtained from a man in his fifties in good health and CMV-seronegative.

The CDR3 sequence is CASSPRLAGGLETQYF. The CDR3 nucleotides read TGTGCCAGCAGCCCAAGACTAGCGGGAGGGTTGGAGACCCAGTACTTC. V gene TRBV5-8 combines with J gene TRBJ2-5; 14 nucleotides line up with TRBD2. CDR1 SGHTS and CDR2 YDEGEE come from the germline V gene. The CDR3 contains 16 residues. Trimming at V came to 4 bases and at J to 5 bases, leaving 7 bases not matched to a gene.